The next 16 T cell receptor beta chains were all read from a single sample in a study of response to subunit inactivated influenza vaccine. TCRdb itself ran the RT-PCR reads through MiXCR, one entry per CDR3 protein. The table shows about 700,000 distinct CDR3 sequences, with around 13% occurring only once. The specimen comprised PBMCs from blood, sampled around two weeks before vaccination. The receptors shown here come from a middle-aged man who received an inactivated influenza vaccine.

This clonotype has only a few counts. The chain carries TRBV12-3 or TRBV12-4 and TRBJ2-1; D remains unclear. This CDR3 comprises 12 residues. V lost 6 bases, J lost 10 bases, and 13 bases lay in between. The CDR3 here is CASSQTRPEQFF. CDR3 in DNA: TGTGCCAGCAGCCAAACTCGGCCAGAGCAGTTCTTC.

V usage is TRBV29-1 and J usage is TRBJ1-2, with TRBD1 matching over 7 bases. From germline, CDR1 is SQVTM and CDR2 ANQGSEA. The CDR3 has 13 amino acids. V was clipped by 3 bases and J by 4 bases; unmatched bases: 5. The CDR3 coding sequence is TGCAGCGTTGAGCCAACAGGGGTCTATGGCTACACCTTC. Encoded protein: CSVEPTGVYGYTF.

This clonotype has just a few counts. The V gene is TRBV2, the J gene TRBJ2-3, with D possibly being TRBD2 (6 bases). Germline V gene data show CDR1 as SNHLY and CDR2 as FYNNEI. V was pared by 6 bases and J by 3 bases, with 13 bases between. This CDR3 is 14 amino acids long. The CDR3 DNA reads TGTGCCAGCAGGTCCGCGGGGTGGACAGATACGCAGTATTTT. Translating it yields CASRSAGWTDTQYF.

This clonotype was picked up a small number of times. The genes are TRBV12-3 or TRBV12-4 and TRBJ2-3; 7 nucleotides line up with TRBD2. CDR3 length: 11 amino acids. The junction had 2 bases not matched to a gene; V was cut back by 8 bases and J by 6 bases. CDR3 DNA: TGTGCCAGCCTCGGGGGGGATACGCAGTATTTT. This codes for CASLGGDTQYF.

The chain is built from TRBV27 and TRBJ2-1; TRBD2 agrees at 13 bases. CDR1 MNHEY and CDR2 SMNVEV come from the germline V gene (reference sequence). Trimming at V came to 2 bases and at J to 5 bases, leaving 3 bases not matched to a gene. The CDR3 totals 16 residues. The chain's CDR3 is CASSLLGLAGNNEQFF. The CDR3 bases are TGTGCCAGCAGTTTACTGGGACTAGCGGGAAACAATGAGCAGTTCTTC.

This clonotype was picked up a small number of times. The rearrangement links TRBV9 to TRBJ2-2, with D maybe TRBD1 (6 bases). Germline lookup yields CDR1 SGDLS and CDR2 YYNGEE. The CDR3 contains 16 residues. The ends were cut back, 4 bases at V and 4 bases at J, with 17 bases in the middle. CDR3 sequence reads: CASSIGTTLSTGELFF. CDR3 sequence (DNA): TGTGCCAGCAGCATCGGGACAACCCTGAGCACCGGGGAGCTGTTTTTT.

At least ten counts were recorded for this clonotype. This rearrangement joins TRBV28 to TRBJ2-5; 7 bases align to TRBD1. This CDR3 has 15 amino acids. V lost 2 bases, J lost 5 bases, and 8 bases stayed unmatched. The germline V gene encodes CDR1 MDHEN and CDR2 SYDVKM. CDR3 loop: CASSLRQGVWETQYF. The CDR3 region has the DNA TGTGCCAGCAGTTTAAGACAGGGAGTGTGGGAGACCCAGTACTTC.

The rearrangement joins TRBV28 to TRBJ2-3; TRBD2 agrees at 8 bases. Germline V lookup: CDR1 MDHEN, CDR2 SYDVKM. The CDR3 runs 15 residues. J lost 2 bases, V lost 4 bases, and 5 bases had no gene match. The CDR3 DNA reads TGTGCCAGCAGTTCCCTGACTAGCGCCACAGATACGCAGTATTTT. Its translation: CASSSLTSATDTQYF.

In its sample, this clonotype was seen many times. This chain uses TRBV12-3 or TRBV12-4 with TRBJ1-5; D gene uncertain. V lost 3 bases to trimming and J lost 5 bases, with 8 bases between them. The CDR3 length is 13 residues. DNA of the CDR3: TGTGCCAGCAGTTTCTCCAGTGATCAGCCCCAGCATTTT. This gives the protein CASSFSSDQPQHF.

This chain uses TRBV12-3 or TRBV12-4 with TRBJ2-3, with 8 bases matching TRBD2. This CDR3 has 16 amino acids. Trimming at V came to 7 bases and at J to 0 bases, leaving 9 bases not matched to a gene. The chain's CDR3 is CASIAGTSGSTDTQYF. The CDR3 DNA is TGTGCCAGCATCGCCGGGACTAGTGGAAGCACAGATACGCAGTATTTT.

This clonotype was seen more than once but under ten times. The J gene is TRBJ1-6, the V gene TRBV5-1; 10 nucleotides align to TRBD1. This CDR3 has 19 amino acids. Germline V gives CDR1 SGHRS, CDR2 YFSETQ. Losses at the gene ends were 3 bases for V and 7 bases for J; bases not matched to a gene: 16. In nucleotides, the CDR3 is TGCGCCAGCAGCTGGTACCCGCAGACAGGGGGCTCGGGAAATTCACCCCTCCACTTT. Its translation: CASSWYPQTGGSGNSPLHF.

This chain uses TRBV7-6 with TRBJ2-7; the D gene is possibly TRBD1 (6 bases). Germline loops: CDR1 SGHVS, CDR2 FNYEAQ. The V end lost 5 bases, the J end lost 4 bases, and 12 bases lay between the germline ends. CDR3 length: 13 amino acids. The CDR3 here is CASSPKQGYEQYF. As DNA, the CDR3 is TGTGCCAGCAGCCCGAAGCAGGGGTACGAGCAGTACTTC.

In its sample, this clonotype was seen many times. The chain couples TRBV9 to TRBJ1-5; 7 bases agree with TRBD1. Germline-derived CDR1 and CDR2 are SGDLS and YYNGEE. This CDR3 comprises 14 residues. V shed 4 bases, J shed 6 bases, and the junction held 7 bases outside the gene matches. The chain's CDR3 is CASSPGGGPQPQHF. The CDR3 DNA follows: TGTGCCAGCAGCCCAGGGGGGGGCCCTCAGCCCCAGCATTTT.

This clonotype showed up just a few times. The CDR3 DNA reads TGTGCCAGCAGCGCTATGATACGGGGGGAGCAGTACTTC. Translating it yields CASSAMIRGEQYF. The chain is built from TRBV9 and TRBJ2-7; D might be TRBD2 (6 bases). The CDR3 is made up of 13 amino acids. In germline, CDR1 is SGDLS, CDR2 YYNGEE. V was clipped by 3 bases and J by 7 bases, with 14 bases between them.

This chain joins TRBV4-3 and TRBJ2-1; tentative D call: TRBD2 (7 bases). V was clipped by 4 bases and J by 7 bases, with 20 bases between them. The CDR3 totals 16 residues. Germline V CDR1 and CDR2: LGHNA, YSLEER. CDR3 region: CASSRRVVGGGNEQFF. The CDR3 region has the DNA TGCGCCAGCAGCCGAAGAGTAGTGGGAGGGGGGAATGAGCAGTTCTTC.

The chain carries TRBV6-5 and TRBJ2-7; 8 bases line up with TRBD1. J was trimmed by 7 bases and V by 0 bases; bases with no gene match: 11. This CDR3 is 16 amino acids long. Germline CDR1 and CDR2: MNHEY and SVGAGI. CDR3 bases: TGTGCCAGCAGTTACTCCCGTGACAGGGGTGCGAGTGAGCAGTACTTC. Encoded protein: CASSYSRDRGASEQYF.